Listed here are 31 T cell receptor beta chains from one sample, sequenced in a study of identical twins. Using its own MiXCR run on the 5' RACE reads, TCRdb lists one record per CDR3 protein. The data contain roughly 720,000 distinct CDR3 sequences, about 20% of them singletons. This sample was shared with a second study, whose subject was T cells expressing NK-cell markers.

Sample: PBMCs. These receptors all stem from a young woman in good health.

In its sample, this clonotype was seen many times. The chain is built from TRBV6-6 and TRBJ1-5; unclear D gene. The germline gives CDR1 MNHNY, CDR2 SVGAGI (reference sequence). The V end lost 0 bases, the J end lost 6 bases, and 6 bases lay between the germline ends. The CDR3 extends over 13 amino acids. The CDR3 reads CASSYSIGQPQHF. CDR3 sequence (DNA): TGTGCCAGCAGTTACTCGATCGGTCAGCCCCAGCATTTT.

This clonotype showed up just a few times. CDR3 amino acids: CASSRTGNSPLHF. The CDR3 coding sequence is TGTGCCAGCAGCCGGACAGGGAATTCACCCCTCCACTTT. V gene TRBV7-3 combines with J gene TRBJ1-6; 8 nucleotides agree with TRBD1. V lost 5 bases and J lost 7; bases outside the gene matches: 1. This CDR3 is built from 13 residues. Germline lookup yields CDR1 SGHTA and CDR2 FQGTGA. The full variable domain, rest sourced from reference TRBV7-3 and TRBJ1-6, is GAGVSQTPSNKVTEKGKYVELRCDPISGHTALYWYRQSLGQGPEFLIYFQGTGAADDSGLPNDRFFAVRPEGSVSTLKIQRTERGDSAVYLCASSRTGNSPLHFGNGTRLTVT.

This clonotype was detected only a few times. The chain is built from TRBV20-1 and TRBJ2-7; no clear D. CDR1 and CDR2 from the germline V gene are DFQATT and SNEGSKA (reference sequence). V shed 5 bases and J shed 6 bases, with 8 bases lying between them. This CDR3 contains 10 residues. The CDR3 region is CSAGTREQYF. In DNA, the CDR3 is TGCAGTGCTGGCACGCGCGAGCAGTACTTC.

The chain employs TRBV30 and TRBJ2-3; possibly TRBD2 for D (6 bases). In germline, CDR1 is GTSNPN, CDR2 SVGIG (reference sequence). The germline V and J ends were trimmed by 0 bases and 5 bases, with 15 bases remaining between them. The CDR3 extends over 15 amino acids. CDR3 residues: CAWSVGGSGGDTQYF. The CDR3 DNA is TGTGCCTGGAGTGTAGGAGGGAGCGGAGGAGATACGCAGTATTTT.

This clonotype came up a few times. The V gene is TRBV20-1, the J gene TRBJ2-3; 13 nucleotides line up with TRBD2. Germline V gene lookup returns CDR1 DFQATT and CDR2 SNEGSKA (reference sequence). The CDR3 spans 15 residues. The V segment lost 4 bases and the J segment 6 bases; nucleotides outside the gene matches: 7. CDR3 in DNA: TGCAGTGCTAATGCCGGGACTAGCGGGGTCGATACGCAGTATTTT. It translates to CSANAGTSGVDTQYF.

V gene TRBV21-1 combines with J gene TRBJ1-2. TRBV21-1 is an annotated pseudogene. The CDR3 totals 14 residues. CDR3 bases: TGTGCCAGCAGCCCCGCTAGTCTTAACTATGGCTACACCTTC. Its translation: CASSPASLNYGYTF.

This clonotype came up many times. The CDR3 sequence: CSVQSLRGGYTF. In DNA, the CDR3 is TGCAGCGTCCAAAGCCTGAGGGGCGGCTACACCTTC. The chain couples TRBV29-1 to TRBJ1-2; D is possibly TRBD1 (5 bases). Germline V lookup: CDR1 SQVTM, CDR2 ANQGSEA. The CDR3 runs to 12 residues. Trimming took off 6 bases at V and 8 bases at J, with 16 bases between the two ends.

The V call is TRBV27, the J call TRBJ1-6; D unresolved. This CDR3 is built from 13 residues. The V end was cut by 6 bases, the J end by 6 bases, with 9 bases between. Germline CDR1 is MNHEY and CDR2 is SMNVEV (reference sequence). CDR3 region: CASSEGPNSPLHF. In DNA, the CDR3 is TGTGCCAGCAGCGAAGGACCTAATTCACCCCTCCACTTT.

The chain is built from TRBV5-1 and TRBJ2-3, with 7 nucleotides matching TRBD1. V lost 1 base, J lost 5 bases, and 7 bases stayed unmatched. The CDR3 extends over 15 amino acids. The germline gives CDR1 SGHRS, CDR2 YFSETQ. DNA for the CDR3: TGCGCCAGCAGCTTGAATACAGGGGCCCGAGATACGCAGTATTTT. As protein: CASSLNTGARDTQYF.

This clonotype has ten or more counts. The V gene is TRBV20-1, the J gene TRBJ1-2, with D unclear. Germline V gives CDR1 DFQATT, CDR2 SNEGSKA (reference sequence). The CDR3 contains 16 residues. The ends were cut back, 0 bases at V and 0 bases at J, with 14 bases in the middle. The CDR3 protein is CSARDAVWVTNYGYTF. The DNA for the CDR3 is TGCAGTGCTAGAGATGCCGTTTGGGTTACTAACTATGGCTACACCTTC.

The V and J genes are TRBV7-9 and TRBJ2-2; 7 bases line up with TRBD1. Germline V gene data show CDR1 as SEHNR and CDR2 as FQNEAQ (reference sequence). The CDR3 has 16 amino acids. Trimming at V came to 5 bases and at J to 4 bases, leaving 10 bases not matched to a gene. This CDR3 reads CASSPGDRPSTGELFF. In DNA form, the CDR3 reads TGTGCCAGCAGCCCCGGGGACAGACCATCCACCGGGGAGCTGTTTTTT.

The DNA for the CDR3 is TGTGCCAGCCGGACAGATTACAATGAGCAGTTCTTC. It encodes CASRTDYNEQFF. This chain joins TRBV6-2 or TRBV6-3 and TRBJ2-1; possibly TRBD1 for D (6 bases). CDR3 length: 12 residues. V was pared by 8 bases and J by 4 bases, with 9 bases between. Germline loops: CDR1 MNHEY, CDR2 SVGEGT.

The V call is TRBV7-9, the J call TRBJ2-5; the D gene is possibly TRBD2 (5 bases). Germline CDR1 reads SEHNR; CDR2 reads FQNEAQ (reference sequence). CDR3 size: 14 residues. V dropped 2 bases and J dropped 5 bases, with 12 bases sitting between them. The CDR3 DNA sequence: TGTGCCAGCAGCTTACCGGGGTTTGTCGAGACCCAGTACTTC. Translation: CASSLPGFVETQYF.

Worth noting for this clonotype: This may come from a read error, since a much larger clone is one base off. The rearrangement joins TRBV7-9 to TRBJ2-5; D is perhaps TRBD1 or TRBD2 (6 bases each). CDR1 and CDR2 (germline): SEHNR, FQNEAQ (reference sequence). The CDR3 is 16 residues long. The V end was cut by 6 bases, the J end by 1 base, with 18 bases between. The CDR3 coding sequence is TGTGCCAGCAGATATTCGCCCAAGGGGGGCCAAGAGACCCAGTACTTC. This translates into CASRYSPKGGQETQYF.

This clonotype was detected many times. The chain links TRBV5-1 to TRBJ2-7; D not certain. The length of the CDR3 is 14 residues. The germline V gene has CDR1 SGHRS and CDR2 YFSETQ. Trimming took off 0 bases at V and 0 bases at J, with 7 bases between the two ends. CDR3 sequence: CASSLEVASYEQYF. The CDR3 DNA sequence: TGCGCCAGCAGCTTGGAGGTGGCCTCCTACGAGCAGTACTTC.

The rearrangement links TRBV3-1 to TRBJ2-7; D is ambiguous. CDR3 size: 13 residues. Per germline, CDR1 LGHDT and CDR2 YNNKEL (reference sequence). Trimming removed 3 bases at V and 6 bases at J, with 12 bases between. Here the CDR3 DNA reads TGTGCCAGCAGCCACGACCCGGATCGCGAGCAGTACTTC. Protein sequence: CASSHDPDREQYF.

This clonotype came up a few times. The rearrangement joins TRBV7-9 to TRBJ2-7; D unclear. The CDR3 is 15 amino acids. CDR1 and CDR2 (germline): SEHNR, FQNEAQ (reference sequence). V lost 0 bases to trimming and J lost 5 bases, with 14 bases between them. The CDR3 sequence: CASSLALGPTNEQYF. DNA of the CDR3: TGTGCCAGCAGCTTAGCTTTAGGACCAACAAACGAGCAGTACTTC.

This clonotype was observed a handful of times. V gene TRBV10-3 combines with J gene TRBJ1-4; D is possibly TRBD1 (5 bases). Deletions cut 7 bases from V and 8 bases from J, with 20 bases between. The CDR3 totals 15 residues. Germline V lookup: CDR1 ENHRY, CDR2 SYGVKD. CDR3: CAINAGGERGEKLFF. The CDR3 DNA is TGTGCCATCAACGCCGGAGGGGAGAGGGGCGAAAAACTGTTTTTT.

This clonotype was observed a handful of times. V and J are TRBV20-1 and TRBJ1-2; TRBD1 matches at 7 bases. CDR1 DFQATT and CDR2 SNEGSKA come from the germline V gene (reference sequence). The V gene end was trimmed by 3 bases and the J gene end by 7 bases; junction bases not matched to a gene: 17. The CDR3 covers 16 residues. The CDR3 coding sequence is TGCAGTGCTAGGGCCTCTGCAAAGACAGGGATGGGTGGCTACACCTTC. It encodes CSARASAKTGMGGYTF.

V gene TRBV7-2 combines with J gene TRBJ2-7; 9 nucleotides align to TRBD1. Trimming cost V 8 bases and J 1 base; bases outside gene matches: 9. CDR1 is SGHTA, CDR2 FQGNSA, per germline. This CDR3 is 15 amino acids long. CDR3 DNA: TGTGCCAGCGTATCAGGGACAGGGCGATCCTACGAGCAGTACTTC. Amino acid sequence: CASVSGTGRSYEQYF.

The chain carries TRBV29-1 and TRBJ2-3; D ambiguous. The CDR3 totals 13 residues. The germline gives CDR1 SQVTM, CDR2 ANQGSEA. V was cut by 4 bases and J by 1 base, with 9 bases left in between. The CDR3 nucleotides read TGCAGCGTTGTCCCGTTGGGCACAGATACGCAGTATTTT. Its translation: CSVVPLGTDTQYF.

This clonotype turned up a few times. CDR3: CAIRPGQGATYEQYF. DNA for the CDR3: TGTGCCATCAGGCCGGGACAGGGGGCCACCTACGAGCAGTACTTC. The genes are TRBV10-3 and TRBJ2-7; 12 positions agree with TRBD1. From germline, CDR1 is ENHRY and CDR2 SYGVKD. Trimming at V came to 6 bases and at J to 2 bases, leaving 5 bases not matched to a gene. The CDR3 is 15 residues long.

There are a few counts of this clonotype. The chain joins TRBV9 to TRBJ2-1; weak D call: TRBD2 (5 bases). Trimming took 2 bases from V and 3 from J, leaving 6 bases between them. This CDR3 has 13 residues. Germline V gene sequence: CDR1 SGDLS, CDR2 YYNGEE. Here the CDR3 DNA reads TGTGCCAGCAGCGTCCGGGACTACAATGAGCAGTTCTTC. This translates into CASSVRDYNEQFF.

The chain uses TRBV25-1 and TRBJ2-1; D is ambiguous. CDR1 is MGHDK and CDR2 is SYGVNS in the germline V gene. The length of the CDR3 is 15 residues. The ends were cut back, 5 bases at V and 9 bases at J, with 20 bases in the middle. In DNA form, the CDR3 reads TGTGCCAGCAGTTCAGCGACCGCTTCTCTTGCTGAGCAGTTCTTC. It encodes CASSSATASLAEQFF.

In its sample, this clonotype was seen a few times. V and J are TRBV5-4 and TRBJ2-1, with 10 bases aligning to TRBD1. Germline CDR1 reads SGHNT; CDR2 reads YYREEE (reference sequence). After removal of 9 bases from V and 4 bases from J, the junction contained 10 bases not matched to a gene. The CDR3 spans 15 residues. This chain's CDR3 is CAMYLRDRGYNEQFF. The CDR3 DNA follows: TGTGCCATGTATCTGCGGGACAGGGGTTACAATGAGCAGTTCTTC.

This clonotype has a handful of counts. V usage is TRBV27 and J usage is TRBJ1-2; D is unclear. Trimming left V 0 bases short and J 4 bases short, with 9 bases between. Germline assignment: CDR1 MNHEY and CDR2 SMNVEV (reference sequence). This CDR3 region has 14 residues. The CDR3 loop reads CASSLSGYSYGYTF. CDR3 nucleotides: TGTGCCAGCAGTTTATCAGGTTATAGCTATGGCTACACCTTC.

V usage is TRBV6-2 or TRBV6-3 and J usage is TRBJ2-7; 8 bases fit TRBD2. V trimming: 3 bases; J trimming: 1 base; junction bases outside the gene matches: 5. The CDR3 loop spans 15 amino acids. The germline gives CDR1 MNHEY, CDR2 SVGEGT. DNA of the CDR3: TGTGCCAGCAGTTATAGCGGGAAGTATTCCTACGAGCAGTACTTC. This gives the protein CASSYSGKYSYEQYF.

The DNA of the CDR3 is TGTGCCAGCAGCCAAGTAGGGTTTAATGAGCAGTTCTTC. Residues: CASSQVGFNEQFF. J is TRBJ2-1 and V is TRBV3-1; D gene ambiguous. The V end was cut by 1 base, the J end by 7 bases, with 8 bases between. There are 13 residues in the CDR3. In germline, CDR1 is LGHDT, CDR2 YNNKEL (reference sequence).

This clonotype was counted between two and nine times. The genes are TRBV20-1 and TRBJ2-3; 8 bases line up with TRBD2. The CDR3 length is 16 residues. J gave up 2 bases and V 3 bases, and 10 bases lay outside the gene matches. Per the germline V gene, CDR1 is DFQATT and CDR2 is SNEGSKA (reference sequence). Written as DNA, the CDR3 is TGCAGTGCTAGCTTTCTAGCGGGTGGCAACACAGATACGCAGTATTTT. Protein: CSASFLAGGNTDTQYF.

V and J are TRBV20-1 and TRBJ2-1; a possible D gene is TRBD2 (6 bases). Germline V gene sequence: CDR1 DFQATT, CDR2 SNEGSKA (reference sequence). The CDR3 has 14 residues. V was shortened by 6 bases and J by 7 bases, with 19 bases between the two germline ends. The CDR3: CSAITGRGWNEQFF. CDR3 DNA sequence: TGCAGTGCGATTACTGGGCGGGGTTGGAATGAGCAGTTCTTC.

This clonotype has more than one count but fewer than ten. The chain links TRBV18 to TRBJ2-3; D unresolved. From germline, CDR1 is KGHSH and CDR2 LQKENI. Trimming left V 0 bases short and J 2 bases short, with 9 bases between. The CDR3 is 15 residues long. The CDR3 DNA reads TGTGCCAGCTCACCACCGGGAACCTTCACAGATACGCAGTATTTT. It is translated as CASSPPGTFTDTQYF.